The clone carrying this T cell receptor beta chain was counted only a few times. The antigen remains unidentified. Nominally healthy donors were sampled, though unrecorded immune exposures were likely. The data were obtained in a study of cytomegalovirus exposure and HLA in healthy donors. V was clipped by 1 base and J by 5 bases; unmatched bases: 3. This CDR3 is 14 amino acids long. Looked up from germline, CDR1 is SGHDT and CDR2 is YYEEEE. PCR employed 60 Vbeta and 13 Jbeta primers. Assay used: immunoSEQ multiplex PCR; TCRdb lists only in-frame clones, some missing. The data contain fewer than 100,000 clones, roughly three quarters of them singletons. General study points: Among TCR beta chains, those listed as cytomegalovirus-associated numbered over 150. Per a later analysis, roughly 17,000 TCR beta sequences showed association with HLA alleles at 0.05 false discovery rate.

The sequence was obtained from an older woman in good health and CMV-seronegative. Source material: PBMCs. The V gene is TRBV5-6, the J gene TRBJ1-5; 7 bases fit TRBD1. CDR3 sequence (DNA): TGTGCCAGCAGCTTGACAGGGGCGGATCAGCCCCAGCATTTT. It translates to CASSLTGADQPQHF.